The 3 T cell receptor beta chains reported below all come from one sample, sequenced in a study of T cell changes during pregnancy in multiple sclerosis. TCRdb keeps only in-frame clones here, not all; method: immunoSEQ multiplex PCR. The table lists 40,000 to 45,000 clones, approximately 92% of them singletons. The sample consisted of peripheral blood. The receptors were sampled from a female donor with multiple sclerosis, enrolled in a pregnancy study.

CDR3: CASSLTNTGELFF. The CDR3 region has the DNA TGTGCCAGCAGTTTGACTAACACCGGGGAGCTGTTTTTT. This chain uses TRBV6-4 with TRBJ2-2, with unresolved D. Trimming stripped 5 bases from V and 2 bases from J, with 6 bases between. There are 13 residues in the CDR3. The germline CDR1 and CDR2 sequences are MRHNA and SNTAGT.

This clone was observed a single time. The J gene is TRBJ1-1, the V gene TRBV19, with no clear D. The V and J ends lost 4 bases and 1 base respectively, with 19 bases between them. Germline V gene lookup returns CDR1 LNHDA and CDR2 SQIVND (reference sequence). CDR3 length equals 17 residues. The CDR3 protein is CASSTPIWIKQNTEAFF. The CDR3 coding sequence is TGTGCCAGTAGTACCCCTATTTGGATTAAACAGAACACTGAAGCTTTCTTT. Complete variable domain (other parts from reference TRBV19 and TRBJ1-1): DGGITQSPKYLFRKEGQNVTLSCEQNLNHDAMYWYRQDPGQGLRLIYYSQIVNDFQKGDIAEGYSVSREKKESFPLTVTSAQKNPTAFYLCASSTPIWIKQNTEAFFGQGTRLTVV.

CDR3 sequence: CASSPSAGNYGYTF. CDR3 bases: TGTGCCAGCAGTCCCTCAGCAGGGAACTATGGCTACACCTTC. The chain is built from TRBV6-6 and TRBJ1-2, with a tentative D call TRBD1 (5 bases). The germline CDR1 and CDR2 sequences are MNHNY and SVGAGI (reference sequence). This CDR3 is built from 14 residues. Trimming pared 5 bases from V and 2 bases from J, leaving 12 bases between.